Below, 9 T cell receptor beta chains from the same sample are listed, as sequenced in a study of shared clonotypes between healthy human individuals. TCRdb keeps only in-frame clones here, not all; method: immunoSEQ multiplex PCR. The sample lists roughly 120,000 clones; approximately 70% were seen once. Sequencing was carried out using memory CD8+ T cells sorted from blood. Subset described: CD45RO+ cells pooled with CCR7-negative TemRA cells. The receptor source for this set is a woman in her twenties or thirties in good health.

The chain uses TRBV19 and TRBJ1-2; 7 positions agree with TRBD1. V dropped 3 bases and J dropped 3; count of bases not matched to a gene: 1. Per the germline V gene, CDR1 is LNHDA and CDR2 is SQIVND (reference sequence). CDR3 length: 13 amino acids. The CDR3 DNA reads as TGTGCCAGTAGTATTGACAGGGACTATGGCTACACCTTC. It encodes CASSIDRDYGYTF.

The CDR3 here is CASSAAGGPSEQFF. The CDR3 region has the DNA TGTGCCAGCAGCGCAGCGGGAGGGCCATCTGAGCAGTTCTTC. V gene TRBV9 combines with J gene TRBJ2-1, with 10 bases fitting TRBD2. The CDR3 runs to 14 residues. CDR1 and CDR2 (germline): SGDLS, YYNGEE. V shed 3 bases, J shed 9 bases, and the junction held 6 bases outside the gene matches.

The table lists this clone with a few counts. The chain has TRBV6-5 and TRBJ2-7; 13 positions match TRBD2. The CDR3 consists of 15 residues. CDR1 is MNHEY and CDR2 is SVGAGI in the germline V gene. The V segment lost 5 bases and the J segment 1 base; nucleotides outside the gene matches: 2. Here the CDR3 DNA reads TGTGCCAGCAGTAGACTAGCGGGAGGTTCCTACGAGCAGTACTTC. This encodes CASSRLAGGSYEQYF.

Turning to this clone: A read error likely explains this, since a far larger clone differs by one base. Other DNA sequences in this sample translate to the same CDR3. The chain is built from TRBV30 and TRBJ2-3; 10 bases fit TRBD2. Germline V CDR1 and CDR2: GTSNPN, SVGIG (reference sequence). The CDR3 spans 17 residues. V dropped 3 bases and J dropped 9; count of bases not matched to a gene: 18. Here the CDR3 DNA reads TGTGCCTGGAGCGGCGCTAGCGGGAGCCCTGAAATTGGGACGCAGTATTTT. Protein: CAWSGASGSPEIGTQYF.

V gene TRBV5-4 combines with J gene TRBJ2-3; 7 nucleotides match TRBD2. The V and J ends lost 4 bases and 0 bases, in that order; junction bases with no gene match: 5. The CDR3 is 15 residues long. CDR1 and CDR2 (germline): SGHNT, YYREEE (reference sequence). DNA for the CDR3: TGTGCCAGCAGCCGCGAACTAGCGAGCACAGATACGCAGTATTTT. The encoded protein is CASSRELASTDTQYF.

CDR3 nucleotides: TGCGCCAGCAGCTTGGGAGGGGAATCGCGCTACACCTTC. It encodes CASSLGGESRYTF. V and J are TRBV5-1 and TRBJ1-2, with D possibly TRBD1 on 5 matching bases. V lost 0 bases to trimming and J lost 9 bases, with 12 bases between them. Germline values: CDR1 SGHRS, CDR2 YFSETQ. This CDR3 has 13 residues.

The chain couples TRBV29-1 to TRBJ1-1, with a tentative D call TRBD1 (6 bases). The CDR3 has 14 residues. CDR1 SQVTM and CDR2 ANQGSEA come from the germline V gene. V lost 6 bases to trimming and J lost 4 bases, with 18 bases between them. The CDR3 coding sequence is TGCAGCGTCGCGGGACACAATACCTTCACTGAAGCTTTCTTT. It specifies CSVAGHNTFTEAFF.

The chain is built from TRBV7-8 and TRBJ1-5; 10 bases line up with TRBD1. From germline, CDR1 is SGHVS and CDR2 FQNEAQ. V was pared by 5 bases and J by 3 bases, with 19 bases of the junction left unmatched. CDR3 size: 20 residues. The CDR3 loop reads CASSPRISGTGVRFNQPQHF. In DNA form, the CDR3 reads TGTGCCAGCAGCCCTCGAATCTCCGGGACAGGGGTCCGCTTCAATCAGCCCCAGCATTTT.

The rearrangement uses TRBV28 and TRBJ1-2; D gene uncertain. This CDR3 comprises 14 residues. The germline V gene has CDR1 MDHEN and CDR2 SYDVKM. The ends were cut back, 3 bases at V and 2 bases at J, with 10 bases in the middle. CDR3 DNA sequence: TGTGCCAGCAGTTTCTGGGTATCGAACTATGGCTACACCTTC. Its translation: CASSFWVSNYGYTF.